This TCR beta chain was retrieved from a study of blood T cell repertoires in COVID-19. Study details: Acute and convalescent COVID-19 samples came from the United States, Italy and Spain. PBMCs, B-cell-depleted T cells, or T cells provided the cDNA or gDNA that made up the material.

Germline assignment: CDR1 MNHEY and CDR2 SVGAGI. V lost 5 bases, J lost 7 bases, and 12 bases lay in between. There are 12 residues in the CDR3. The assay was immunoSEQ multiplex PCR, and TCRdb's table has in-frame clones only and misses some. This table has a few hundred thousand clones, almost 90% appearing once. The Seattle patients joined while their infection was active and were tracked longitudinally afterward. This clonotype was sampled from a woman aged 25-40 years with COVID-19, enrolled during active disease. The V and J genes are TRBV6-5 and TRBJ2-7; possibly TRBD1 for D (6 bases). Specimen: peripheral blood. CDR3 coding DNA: TGTGCCAGCAGTAACAGGGTTGGGGAGCAGTACTTC. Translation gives CASSNRVGEQYF.